These 31 T cell receptor beta chains were sequenced from one sample in a study of blood T cell repertoires in COVID-19 (dated by TCRdb to 2018 to 2020). Library prep was done by the immunoSEQ multiplex PCR assay. What TCRdb holds here is the immuneACCESS table cut down to in-frame rearrangements. Part of the clones is not present; checked against another copy, under half of the missing clones reflect an unresolved V gene, and the others are unexplained. Counted in this sample were around 110,000 clones; around 80% of them appeared once. The ten top clones hold less than 9% of the sample. Source material: peripheral blood. Receptor source: a man aged 65-85 years with active or convalescent COVID-19.

V usage is TRBV30 and J usage is TRBJ2-7; TRBD1 matches 7 bases. The CDR3 is 13 amino acids. V gave up 5 bases and J gave up 3 bases; unmatched junction bases: 7. The germline CDR1 and CDR2 sequences are GTSNPN and SVGIG (reference sequence). In nucleotides, the CDR3 is TGTGCCTGGGGTAGGGGGCTGGGCTACGAGCAGTACTTC. Amino acid sequence: CAWGRGLGYEQYF. The variable domain in full, completed from reference TRBV30 and TRBJ2-7, reads SQTIHQWPATLVQPVGSPLSLECTVEGTSNPNLYWYRQAAGRGLQLLFYSVGIGQISSEVPQNLSASRPQDRQFILSSKKLLLSDSGFYLCAWGRGLGYEQYFGPGTRLTVT.

This CDR3 reads CASSLRPPLPSNTDTQYF. The CDR3 DNA reads TGTGCCAGCAGTTTACGTCCCCCACTACCGTCGAACACAGATACGCAGTATTTT. The chain carries TRBV27 and TRBJ2-3, with D unresolved. Trimming left V 2 bases short and J 2 bases short, with 20 bases between. The CDR3 extends over 18 amino acids. Germline V gene lookup returns CDR1 MNHEY and CDR2 SMNVEV (reference sequence).

This chain links TRBV18 with TRBJ1-1; D gene uncertain. Germline V gene sequence: CDR1 KGHSH, CDR2 LQKENI. The length of the CDR3 is 14 residues. V was clipped by 3 bases and J by 4 bases, with 12 bases between them. The CDR3 region is CASSPLPGGTEAFF. The CDR3, as DNA: TGTGCCAGCTCACCTCTGCCGGGAGGCACTGAAGCTTTCTTT. Using reference TRBV18 and TRBJ1-1 for the parts outside the CDR3, the full variable domain is NAGVMQNPRHLVRRRGQEARLRCSPMKGHSHVYWYRQLPEEGLKFMVYLQKENIIDESGMPKERFSAEFPKEGPSILRIQQVVRGDSAAYFCASSPLPGGTEAFFGQGTRLTVV.

This chain joins TRBV30 and TRBJ1-2; D perhaps matches TRBD1 (6 bases). The V gene lost 4 bases and the J gene lost 3 bases, with 12 bases spanning the gap. The germline V gene has CDR1 GTSNPN and CDR2 SVGIG (reference sequence). This CDR3 spans 13 amino acids. This CDR3 is CAWNPGVDYGYTF. The DNA for the CDR3 is TGTGCCTGGAATCCAGGGGTCGACTATGGCTACACCTTC.

The chain combines TRBV6-5 with TRBJ1-3; a weak D match, TRBD1 (6 bases). Germline lookup yields CDR1 MNHEY and CDR2 SVGAGI. The CDR3 length is 15 residues. The V and J ends lost 6 bases and 7 bases respectively, with 19 bases between them. CDR3 sequence reads: CASSGQKTGRNTIYF. CDR3 nucleotides: TGTGCCAGCAGCGGACAGAAGACCGGTCGGAACACCATATATTTT.

The chain employs TRBV19 and TRBJ2-3; D possibly corresponds to TRBD1 (5 bases). The CDR3 contains 14 residues. Germline V gene data show CDR1 as LNHDA and CDR2 as SQIVND (reference sequence). Trimming cost V 4 bases and J 4 bases, with 12 bases left between them. The CDR3 is CASSTQGWADTQYF. The DNA for the CDR3 is TGTGCCAGTAGTACGCAGGGATGGGCAGATACGCAGTATTTT.

A note on this clone: Other DNA sequences in this sample translate to the same CDR3. The chain couples TRBV7-2 to TRBJ1-2; a possible D gene is TRBD1 (6 bases). The V end lost 1 base, the J end lost 6 bases, and 9 bases lay between the germline ends. There are 13 residues in the CDR3. Germline V gives CDR1 SGHTA, CDR2 FQGNSA. The CDR3 loop is CASSLGGRDGYTF. CDR3 coding DNA: TGTGCCAGCAGCTTAGGGGGGCGCGATGGCTACACCTTC. The entire variable domain, with the rest obtained from reference TRBV7-2 and TRBJ1-2, is as follows: GAGVSQSPSNKVTEKGKDVELRCDPISGHTALYWYRQSLGQGLEFLIYFQGNSAPDKSGLPSDRFSAERTGGSVSTLTIQRTQQEDSAVYLCASSLGGRDGYTFGSGTRLTVV.

This chain uses TRBV28 with TRBJ1-3; D gene unclear. The germline gives CDR1 MDHEN, CDR2 SYDVKM. V lost 2 bases to trimming and J lost 4 bases, with 12 bases between them. CDR3 size: 15 residues. Written as DNA, the CDR3 is TGTGCCAGCAGTTTACGGGATTTAAGCGGAAACACCATATATTTT. As protein: CASSLRDLSGNTIYF.

The chain recombines TRBV11-2 with TRBJ1-1; 8 bases agree with TRBD1. The trim removed 8 bases at V and 1 base at J, leaving 21 bases unmatched. The CDR3 runs 19 residues. The V gene's germline CDR1 is SGHAT and CDR2 FQNNGV. CDR3 nucleotides: TGTGCCAGCGGCGACAGGGGAGGACTCCGGGGTCCGCGGAACACTGAAGCTTTCTTT. Its translation is CASGDRGGLRGPRNTEAFF.

In this sample, this clone turned up once. The rearrangement links TRBV5-1 to TRBJ2-1; tentative D call: TRBD1 (5 bases). V was trimmed by 4 bases and J by 3 bases, leaving 8 bases between them. The CDR3 consists of 13 residues. Germline V gene data show CDR1 as SGHRS and CDR2 as YFSETQ. CDR3 loop: CASSLGLYNEQFF. The CDR3 DNA follows: TGCGCCAGCAGCCTGGGGCTCTACAATGAGCAGTTCTTC.

This clone was found once. CDR3 residues: CATSGQGRNQPQHF. The CDR3 DNA sequence: TGTGCCACCAGCGGACAGGGTCGGAATCAGCCCCAGCATTTT. The chain has TRBV15 and TRBJ1-5; 8 bases map to TRBD1. The CDR3 has 14 amino acids. Germline CDR1 reads LNHNV; CDR2 reads YYDKDF (reference sequence). After removal of 5 bases from V and 4 bases from J, the junction contained 4 bases not matched to a gene.

The chain recombines TRBV13 with TRBJ1-3, with a possible D match to TRBD1 (5 bases). The CDR3 has 14 amino acids. Germline lookup yields CDR1 PRHDT and CDR2 FYEKMQ (reference sequence). V shed 7 bases and J shed 7 bases, with 17 bases lying between them. CDR3 region: CASTQRGRANTIYF. The CDR3 region has the DNA TGTGCCAGCACCCAAAGAGGCAGGGCCAACACCATATATTTT.

The V and J genes are TRBV5-1 and TRBJ1-2; tentative D call: TRBD1 (5 bases). Germline values: CDR1 SGHRS, CDR2 YFSETQ. The ends were cut back, 4 bases at V and 2 bases at J, with 12 bases in the middle. The CDR3 contains 14 residues. This chain's CDR3 is CASSTGHGNYGYTF. CDR3 nucleotide sequence: TGCGCCAGCAGCACCGGACACGGGAACTATGGCTACACCTTC.

J is TRBJ1-3 and V is TRBV6-1; D ambiguous. Germline assignment: CDR1 MNHNS and CDR2 SASEGT. This CDR3 contains 17 residues. V was pared by 3 bases and J by 4 bases, with 19 bases between. The CDR3 is CASSEPLSTRFGNTIYF. CDR3 DNA: TGTGCCAGCAGTGAGCCCCTGAGTACGAGATTCGGAAACACCATATATTTT.

The chain has TRBV27 and TRBJ1-2, with D possibly being TRBD1 (5 bases). Germline V gene data show CDR1 as MNHEY and CDR2 as SMNVEV (reference sequence). The CDR3 runs 13 residues. With 0 bases removed from V and 8 bases from J, the gap between germline ends came to 10 bases. The CDR3 coding sequence is TGTGCCAGCAGTTTATCGGCAGGGATGGGCTACACCTTC. This gives the protein CASSLSAGMGYTF.

The chain joins TRBV30 to TRBJ1-5; a weak D match, TRBD1 (6 bases). The CDR3 is made up of 14 amino acids. Germline CDR1 and CDR2: GTSNPN and SVGIG (reference sequence). The V end was cut by 1 base, the J end by 8 bases, with 15 bases between. In nucleotides, the CDR3 is TGTGCCTGGAGTGCTGGACAGCCTGGAGAGCCCCAGCATTTT. Its protein product is CAWSAGQPGEPQHF.

This chain uses TRBV18 with TRBJ2-3; 8 bases match TRBD1. Losses at the gene ends were 1 base for V and 6 bases for J; bases not matched to a gene: 6. There are 15 residues in the CDR3. CDR1 KGHSH and CDR2 LQKENI come from the germline V gene. The CDR3: CASSPRTGLLDTQYF. In DNA, the CDR3 is TGTGCCAGCTCACCACGGACAGGGTTGCTGGATACGCAGTATTTT.

This rearrangement joins TRBV7-9 to TRBJ2-3; perhaps TRBD2 as D (7 bases). The CDR3 consists of 16 residues. The germline gives CDR1 SEHNR, CDR2 FQNEAQ (reference sequence). The germline V and J ends were trimmed by 0 bases and 1 base, with 11 bases remaining between them. The CDR3 DNA is TGTGCCAGCAGCTTAGCGGGGGGGCTCGGCACAGATACGCAGTATTTT. As protein: CASSLAGGLGTDTQYF.

This chain uses TRBV7-8 with TRBJ1-5; D is perhaps TRBD1 (5 bases). The ends were cut back, 2 bases at V and 2 bases at J, with 10 bases in the middle. The germline V gene encodes CDR1 SGHVS and CDR2 FQNEAQ. The length of the CDR3 is 15 residues. The CDR3 protein is CASSLTDSRNQPQHF. CDR3 nucleotide sequence: TGTGCCAGCAGCTTAACCGACAGCCGCAATCAGCCCCAGCATTTT.

The V and J genes are TRBV5-1 and TRBJ2-5; 8 bases are a match to TRBD1. Germline CDR1 and CDR2: SGHRS and YFSETQ. The V segment lost 4 bases and the J segment 5 bases; nucleotides outside the gene matches: 4. The CDR3 has 13 amino acids. CDR3 in DNA: TGCGCCAGCAGCACGACAGGGGCTGAGACCCAGTACTTC. Amino acid sequence: CASSTTGAETQYF. The variable domain in full, with the rest retrieved from reference TRBV5-1 and TRBJ2-5, is KAGVTQTPRYLIKTRGQQVTLSCSPISGHRSVSWYQQTPGQGLQFLFEYFSETQRNKGNFPGRFSGRQFSNSRSEMNVSTLELGDSALYLCASSTTGAETQYFGPGTRLLVL.

In DNA, the CDR3 is TGTGCCAGCAGCGTAGGCCGGTCTGGAGAGACCCAGTACTTC. It encodes CASSVGRSGETQYF. The J gene is TRBJ2-5, the V gene TRBV9; D not certain. CDR1 is SGDLS and CDR2 is YYNGEE in the germline V gene. The CDR3 extends over 14 amino acids. V was clipped by 0 bases and J by 4 bases, with 10 bases between them.

The genes are TRBV30 and TRBJ1-2; D uncertain. Germline V gene lookup returns CDR1 GTSNPN and CDR2 SVGIG (reference sequence). This CDR3 is 12 amino acids long. Deletions cut 4 bases from V and 2 bases from J, with 8 bases between. CDR3 amino acids: CAWTRLNYGYTF. The CDR3 DNA sequence: TGTGCCTGGACCAGGTTAAACTATGGCTACACCTTC.

Ten or more counts support this clone. The rearrangement joins TRBV7-9 to TRBJ1-2, with 8 bases lining up with TRBD1. J lost 0 bases, V lost 4 bases, and 10 bases had no gene match. The germline CDR1 and CDR2 sequences are SEHNR and FQNEAQ (reference sequence). The CDR3 extends over 17 amino acids. The CDR3 region is CASSSTPGQATNYGYTF. The CDR3 DNA reads TGTGCCAGCAGCTCTACTCCGGGACAGGCAACTAACTATGGCTACACCTTC.

The CDR3 nucleotides are TGTGCCAGCAGCCAAGTGCCGCGGTCTAGCTCCTACAATGAGCAGTTCTTC. Encoded protein: CASSQVPRSSSYNEQFF. The chain links TRBV3-1 (or the pseudogene TRBV3-2) to TRBJ2-1, with D hard to call. V was cut by 1 base and J by 0 bases, with 13 bases left in between. This CDR3 contains 17 residues. Per the germline V gene, CDR1 is LGHDT and CDR2 is YNNKEL (reference sequence).

In regard to this clone: At the DNA level, this CDR3 is encoded by other sequences in the same sample as well. The rearrangement joins TRBV30 to TRBJ1-5; 7 bases map to TRBD1. The CDR3 length is 16 residues. Trimming removed 1 base from V and 0 bases from J; junction bases left unmatched: 6. The germline V gene encodes CDR1 GTSNPN and CDR2 SVGIG (reference sequence). The CDR3 DNA follows: TGTGCCTGGAGTGCACCGGGACAGAATAGCAATCAGCCCCAGCATTTT. It yields the protein CAWSAPGQNSNQPQHF.

This clone occurred once. V and J are TRBV12-3 or TRBV12-4 and TRBJ1-2, with a weak D call TRBD1 (5 bases). V shed 7 bases and J shed 7 bases, with 16 bases lying between them. The CDR3 covers 13 residues. For the CDR3, the DNA is TGTGCCAGCAACCCCCAGGGTGTCGGTGGCTACACCTTC. It encodes CASNPQGVGGYTF.

V gene TRBV2 combines with J gene TRBJ2-4; D perhaps matches TRBD1 (5 bases). CDR3 length equals 13 residues. Germline CDR1 is SNHLY and CDR2 is FYNNEI. V was cut by 6 bases and J by 9 bases, with 15 bases left in between. Here the CDR3 reads CASSGSSQGIQYF. In nucleotides, the CDR3 is TGTGCCAGCAGCGGGTCTTCTCAGGGCATTCAGTACTTC.

The chain carries TRBV10-2 and TRBJ1-2, with a tentative D call TRBD1 (5 bases). CDR1 and CDR2 from the germline V gene are WSHSY and SAAADI. This CDR3 has 17 residues. Trimming removed 2 bases from V and 4 bases from J, with 20 bases in between. The CDR3 region is CASSERLTPLGLYGYTF. CDR3 sequence (DNA): TGCGCCAGCAGTGAGCGGTTGACACCGCTGGGGCTCTATGGCTACACCTTC.

The chain joins TRBV9 to TRBJ2-7; D gene uncertain. Germline V gene sequence: CDR1 SGDLS, CDR2 YYNGEE. The V gene lost 0 bases and the J gene lost 1 base, with 8 bases spanning the gap. CDR3 length: 14 residues. The CDR3 nucleotides read TGTGCCAGCAGCGTAGTCGGTTCGTCCTACGAGCAGTACTTC. Residues: CASSVVGSSYEQYF. The complete variable domain, with remaining parts taken from reference TRBV9 and TRBJ2-7, reads DSGVTQTPKHLITATGQRVTLRCSPRSGDLSVYWYQQSLDQGLQFLIQYYNGEERAKGNILERFSAQQFPDLHSELNLSSLELGDSALYFCASSVVGSSYEQYFGPGTRLTVT.

This chain links TRBV10-3 with TRBJ1-5; 8 bases match TRBD1. The CDR3 is 14 residues long. Germline lookup yields CDR1 ENHRY and CDR2 SYGVKD. Trimming cost V 10 bases and J 5 bases; bases outside gene matches: 10. The CDR3 DNA sequence: TGTGCCAGTGGCCGGGACAGGAGTGATCAGCCCCAGCATTTT. It encodes CASGRDRSDQPQHF.

This chain connects TRBV7-2 to TRBJ2-6; possible D gene TRBD2, 5 bases. With 5 bases removed from V and 2 bases from J, the gap between germline ends came to 22 bases. Germline CDR1 SGHTA, CDR2 FQGNSA. This CDR3 contains 19 residues. The CDR3 is CASSLGVGMRKAGANVLTF. The CDR3 DNA is TGTGCCAGCAGCCTCGGGGTGGGCATGCGTAAGGCTGGGGCCAACGTCCTGACTTTC.